This T cell receptor beta chain emerged from a study of cytomegalovirus exposure and HLA in healthy donors. Study-wide results and limits: Diagnosis of cytomegalovirus status made by the classifier reportedly showed high specificity and sensitivity. For TCR beta chains, V- and J-gene trimming was later linked to a missense DCLRE1C variant.

This clone was found once. Its cognate antigen is unknown. V was cut by 2 bases and J by 4 bases, with 8 bases left in between. This CDR3 is 13 amino acids long. The germline CDR1 and CDR2 sequences are LNHDA and SQIVND (reference sequence). Primers included in the PCR were 60 Vbeta and 13 Jbeta primers. Data came from immunoSEQ multiplex PCR; TCRdb stores just in-frame clones and leaves some out. This table has around 170,000 clones, 65% to 85% appearing once. Source material: PBMCs. This TCR was sampled from a woman aged 40 to 49 in good health and CMV-seropositive. The chain recombines TRBV19 with TRBJ1-2, with no clear D. This chain's CDR3 is CASSIQERYGYTF. CDR3 DNA sequence: TGTGCCAGTAGTATACAGGAACGCTATGGCTACACCTTC. The full variable domain, its missing parts supplied by reference TRBV19 and TRBJ1-2, is DGGITQSPKYLFRKEGQNVTLSCEQNLNHDAMYWYRQDPGQGLRLIYYSQIVNDFQKGDIAEGYSVSREKKESFPLTVTSAQKNPTAFYLCASSIQERYGYTFGSGTRLTVV.